The 6 T cell receptor beta chains below come from one sample, sequenced in a study of blood T cell repertoires in COVID-19. Clones were read by immunoSEQ multiplex PCR, and TCRdb kept only the in-frame ones, dropping some. Of about 140,000 clones listed, around 90% are singletons. The sequenced material came from peripheral blood. The receptors here all came from a human donor with COVID-19, enrolled during active disease. The donor label of this sample is uncertain.

The gene calls are TRBV5-4 and TRBJ2-2; weak D call: TRBD2 (6 bases). V was clipped by 4 bases and J by 1 base, with 14 bases between them. This CDR3 spans 16 amino acids. CDR1 SGHNT and CDR2 YYREEE come from the germline V gene (reference sequence). CDR3 protein: CASSPTGVGNTGELFF. In DNA form, the CDR3 reads TGTGCCAGCAGCCCCACGGGAGTGGGGAACACCGGGGAGCTGTTTTTT.

The chain uses TRBV5-1 and TRBJ2-1; TRBD1 agrees at 10 bases. Germline assignment: CDR1 SGHRS and CDR2 YFSETQ. The trim removed 0 bases at V and 10 bases at J, leaving 10 bases unmatched. The CDR3 loop spans 16 amino acids. CDR3 DNA: TGCGCCAGCAGCTTGGTTGGTGGGACAGGGGACGAGGAGCAGTTCTTC. This translates into CASSLVGGTGDEEQFF. The full variable domain, with the rest looked up from reference TRBV5-1 and TRBJ2-1, is KAGVTQTPRYLIKTRGQQVTLSCSPISGHRSVSWYQQTPGQGLQFLFEYFSETQRNKGNFPGRFSGRQFSNSRSEMNVSTLELGDSALYLCASSLVGGTGDEEQFFGPGTRLTVL.

This sequence joins TRBV12-3 or TRBV12-4 and TRBJ2-7, with TRBD2 identical over 8 bases. The CDR3 is 13 amino acids. V lost 6 bases, J lost 4 bases, and 5 bases stayed unmatched. The CDR3 here is CASRNSGIYEQYF. The CDR3 DNA reads TGTGCCAGCAGAAATAGCGGGATATACGAGCAGTACTTC.

V gene TRBV29-1 combines with J gene TRBJ1-4, with no clear D. V lost 7 bases and J lost 8, with 20 bases in between. Germline CDR1 is SQVTM and CDR2 is ANQGSEA. The CDR3 totals 14 residues. CDR3 DNA sequence: TGCAGCGCCCTAGGGCTCGGGGTTGGCGAAAAACTGTTTTTT. Amino acid sequence: CSALGLGVGEKLFF.

J is TRBJ1-6 and V is TRBV5-1, with D perhaps matching TRBD1 (5 bases). The germline CDR1 and CDR2 sequences are SGHRS and YFSETQ. Between the trimmed V and J ends, which lost 0 bases and 5 bases, there was a span of 9 bases. This CDR3 is 15 amino acids long. CDR3 in DNA: TGCGCCAGCAGCTTGGTTGGGGGGAATAATTCACCCCTCCACTTT. Protein: CASSLVGGNNSPLHF.

This chain links TRBV6-5 with TRBJ1-2, with D unresolved. CDR1 and CDR2 from the germline V gene are MNHEY and SVGAGI. This CDR3 is built from 14 residues. V was shortened by 0 bases and J by 4 bases, with 9 bases between the two germline ends. This chain's CDR3 is CASSYSKEGYGYTF. The CDR3 DNA reads TGTGCCAGCAGTTACTCTAAGGAGGGCTATGGCTACACCTTC.